This record concerns one TCR beta chain sequence. Its target is not known. The sample belongs to a study of beta chain features in type 1 diabetes. Study-level findings and limits: All four CD4+ subsets of Type 1 diabetes patients contained TCRB CDR3s that were moderately but significantly shorter.

The CDR3 sequence is 13 residues long. Germline V gives CDR1 MNHEY, CDR2 SVGAGI. V was pared by 5 bases and J by 3 bases, with 4 bases of the junction left unmatched. The whole isolated RNA underwent reverse transcription, so sequencing captured expressed TCRB transcripts. Measured with immunoSEQ multiplex PCR; TCRdb has only the in-frame clones, and not every one. The sample lists about 160,000 clones, around 8% seen once, with 0.45% to 0.6% in the top ten. Blood was collected once per donor into heparin, averaging about 116 mL. Sorting gave populations that all exceeded 98% purity. This receptor was taken from a woman under 30 with type 1 diabetes. Sequenced material: central memory CD4+ T cells from blood. V is TRBV6-5 and J is TRBJ2-7; 7 bases match TRBD1. The CDR3 loop is CASSDPGGYEQYF. The CDR3 nucleotides read TGTGCCAGCAGTGACCCAGGGGGCTACGAGCAGTACTTC.